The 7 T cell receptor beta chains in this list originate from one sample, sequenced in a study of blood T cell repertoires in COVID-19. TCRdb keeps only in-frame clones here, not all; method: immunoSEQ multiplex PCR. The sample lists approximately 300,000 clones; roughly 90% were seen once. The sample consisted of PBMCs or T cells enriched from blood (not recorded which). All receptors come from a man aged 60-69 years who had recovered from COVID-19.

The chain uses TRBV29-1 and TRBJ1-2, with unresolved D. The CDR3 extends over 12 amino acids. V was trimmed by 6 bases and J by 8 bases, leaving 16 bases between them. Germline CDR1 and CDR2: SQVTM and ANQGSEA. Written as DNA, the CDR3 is TGCAGCGTCGGTAACGGGGTGGAGGGCTACACCTTC. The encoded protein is CSVGNGVEGYTF.

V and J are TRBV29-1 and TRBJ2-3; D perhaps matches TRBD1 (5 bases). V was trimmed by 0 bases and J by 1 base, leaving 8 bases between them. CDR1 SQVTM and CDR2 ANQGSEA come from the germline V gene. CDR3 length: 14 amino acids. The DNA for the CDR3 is TGCAGCGTTGAAGAGGGGCGTGGCACAGATACGCAGTATTTT. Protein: CSVEEGRGTDTQYF.

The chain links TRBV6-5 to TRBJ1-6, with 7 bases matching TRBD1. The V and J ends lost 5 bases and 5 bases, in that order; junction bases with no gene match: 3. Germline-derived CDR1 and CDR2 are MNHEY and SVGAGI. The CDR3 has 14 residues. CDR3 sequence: CASSRGQDNSPLHF. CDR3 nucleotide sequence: TGTGCCAGCAGTCGCGGACAGGATAATTCACCCCTCCACTTT.

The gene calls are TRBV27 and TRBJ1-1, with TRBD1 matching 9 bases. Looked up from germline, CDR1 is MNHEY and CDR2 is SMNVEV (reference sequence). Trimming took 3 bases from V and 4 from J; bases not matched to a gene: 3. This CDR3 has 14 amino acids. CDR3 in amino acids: CASSLDRGGTEAFF. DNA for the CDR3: TGTGCCAGCAGTTTGGACAGGGGAGGCACTGAAGCTTTCTTT.

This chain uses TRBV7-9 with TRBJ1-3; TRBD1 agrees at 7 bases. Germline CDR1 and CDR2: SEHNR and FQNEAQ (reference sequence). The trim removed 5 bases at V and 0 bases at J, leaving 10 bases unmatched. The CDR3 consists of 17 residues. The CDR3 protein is CASSPSGTALSGNTIYF. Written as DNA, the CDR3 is TGTGCCAGCAGCCCCTCCGGGACAGCACTCTCTGGAAACACCATATATTTT.

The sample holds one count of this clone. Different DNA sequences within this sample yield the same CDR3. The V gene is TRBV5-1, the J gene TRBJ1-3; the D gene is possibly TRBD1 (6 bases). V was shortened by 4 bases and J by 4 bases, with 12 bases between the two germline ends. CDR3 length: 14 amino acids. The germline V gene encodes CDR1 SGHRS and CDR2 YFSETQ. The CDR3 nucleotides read TGCGCCAGCAGCCTGACAGGTTCGGGAAACACCATATATTTT. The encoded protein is CASSLTGSGNTIYF.

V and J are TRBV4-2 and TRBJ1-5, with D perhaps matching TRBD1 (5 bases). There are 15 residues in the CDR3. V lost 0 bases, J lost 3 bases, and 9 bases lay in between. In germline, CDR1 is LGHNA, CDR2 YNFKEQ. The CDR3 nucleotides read TGTGCCAGCAGCCAAGATGGGGGGTTCAATCAGCCCCAGCATTTT. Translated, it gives CASSQDGGFNQPQHF.